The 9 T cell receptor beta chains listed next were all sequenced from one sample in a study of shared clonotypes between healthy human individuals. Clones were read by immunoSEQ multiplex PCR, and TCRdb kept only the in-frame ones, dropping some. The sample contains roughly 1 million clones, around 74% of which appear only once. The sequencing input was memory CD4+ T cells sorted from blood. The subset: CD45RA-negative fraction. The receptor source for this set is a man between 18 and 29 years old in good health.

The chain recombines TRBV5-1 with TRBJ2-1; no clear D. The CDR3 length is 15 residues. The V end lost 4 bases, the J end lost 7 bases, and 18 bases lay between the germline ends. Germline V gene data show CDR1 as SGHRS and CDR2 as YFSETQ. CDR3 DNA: TGCGCCAGCAGCCCAACGGGCGGTACCTTGAATGAGCAGTTCTTC. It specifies CASSPTGGTLNEQFF.

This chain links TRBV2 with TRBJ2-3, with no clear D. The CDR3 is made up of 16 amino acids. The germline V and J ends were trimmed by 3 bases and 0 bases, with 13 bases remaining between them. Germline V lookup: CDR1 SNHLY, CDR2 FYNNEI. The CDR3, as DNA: TGTGCCAGCAGTGACCCAGCGTTCTCTAGCACAGATACGCAGTATTTT. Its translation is CASSDPAFSSTDTQYF.

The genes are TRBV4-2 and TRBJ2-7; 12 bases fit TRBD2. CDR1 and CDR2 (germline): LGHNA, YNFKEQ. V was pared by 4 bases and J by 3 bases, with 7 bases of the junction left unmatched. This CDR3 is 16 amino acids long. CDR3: CASSLETSGSFYEQYF. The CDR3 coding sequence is TGTGCCAGCAGCCTAGAGACTAGCGGGAGTTTCTACGAGCAGTACTTC.

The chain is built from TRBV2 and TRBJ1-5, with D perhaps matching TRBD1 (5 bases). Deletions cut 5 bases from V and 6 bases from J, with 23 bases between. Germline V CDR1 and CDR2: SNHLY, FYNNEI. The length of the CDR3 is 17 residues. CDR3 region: CASSQPGPGGLSQPQHF. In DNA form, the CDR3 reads TGTGCCAGCAGTCAGCCCGGTCCTGGGGGGTTGAGTCAGCCCCAGCATTTT.

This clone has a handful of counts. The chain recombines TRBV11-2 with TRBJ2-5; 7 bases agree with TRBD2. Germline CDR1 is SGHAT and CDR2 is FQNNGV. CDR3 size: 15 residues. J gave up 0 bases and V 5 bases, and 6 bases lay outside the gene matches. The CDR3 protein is CASSPRAGYQETQYF. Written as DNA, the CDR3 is TGTGCCAGCAGCCCTCGAGCGGGGTACCAAGAGACCCAGTACTTC.

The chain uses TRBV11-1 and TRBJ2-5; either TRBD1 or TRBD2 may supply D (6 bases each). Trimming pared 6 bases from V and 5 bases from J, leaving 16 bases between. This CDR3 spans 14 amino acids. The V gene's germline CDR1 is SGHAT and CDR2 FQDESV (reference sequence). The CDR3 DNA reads TGTGCCAGCAGTCAGCCCGGGGGCGAGGAGACCCAGTACTTC. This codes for CASSQPGGEETQYF. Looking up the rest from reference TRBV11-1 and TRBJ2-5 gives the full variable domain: EAEVAQSPRYKITEKSQAVAFWCDPISGHATLYWYRQILGQGPELLVQFQDESVVDDSQLPKDRFSAERLKGVDSTLKIQPAELGDSAMYLCASSQPGGEETQYFGPGTRLLVL.

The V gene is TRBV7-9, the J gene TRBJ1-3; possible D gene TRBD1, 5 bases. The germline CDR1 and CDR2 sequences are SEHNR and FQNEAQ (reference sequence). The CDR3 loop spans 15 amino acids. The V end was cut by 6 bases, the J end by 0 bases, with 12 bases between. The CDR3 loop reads CASRNQGYSGNTIYF. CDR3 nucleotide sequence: TGTGCCAGCAGGAATCAGGGTTACTCTGGAAACACCATATATTTT.

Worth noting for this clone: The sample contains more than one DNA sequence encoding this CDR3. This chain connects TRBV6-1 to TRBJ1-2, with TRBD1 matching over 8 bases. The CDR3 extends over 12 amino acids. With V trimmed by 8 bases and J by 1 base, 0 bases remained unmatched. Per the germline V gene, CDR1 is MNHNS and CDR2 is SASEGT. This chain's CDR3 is CASDRGNYGYTF. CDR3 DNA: TGTGCCAGCGACAGGGGTAACTATGGCTACACCTTC.

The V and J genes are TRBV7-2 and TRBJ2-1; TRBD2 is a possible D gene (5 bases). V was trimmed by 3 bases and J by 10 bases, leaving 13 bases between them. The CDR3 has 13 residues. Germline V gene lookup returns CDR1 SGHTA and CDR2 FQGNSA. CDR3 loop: CASSFNEWEEQFF. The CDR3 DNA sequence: TGTGCCAGCAGCTTTAACGAGTGGGAGGAGCAGTTCTTC.